The clone carrying this TCR beta chain came up a few times. The antigen is not known. TCRdb redid the calling of the RT-PCR reads with MiXCR, one entry per CDR3 protein. The table shows about 570,000 distinct CDR3 sequences, with about 11% occurring only once. The data were obtained in a study of response to subunit inactivated influenza vaccine. The study's findings and limits: Authors suggested that a seasonal influenza vaccination recruits few new T cells each time.

Germline assignment: CDR1 WSHSY and CDR2 SAAADI. V was shortened by 6 bases and J by 0 bases, with 17 bases between the two germline ends. The CDR3 extends over 17 amino acids. The sample in question was PBMCs from blood, obtained on the day of vaccination. This chain joins TRBV10-2 and TRBJ2-2; tentatively, D is TRBD1 or TRBD2 (5 bases each). The origin of this receptor is a man aged 50 to 60 who received an inactivated influenza vaccine. The CDR3 protein is CASRDGALKSNTGELFF. The CDR3 DNA follows: TGCGCCAGCAGGGACGGGGCCCTCAAGTCGAACACCGGGGAGCTGTTTTTT.